This is a list of T cell receptor beta chains from one sample in a study of cytomegalovirus exposure and HLA in healthy donors. Using immunoSEQ multiplex PCR, the repertoire was profiled, and TCRdb retains in-frame clones only, with some absent. This sample has around 110,000 clones, with approximately 70% found just once. The sample was PBMCs. The source is a boy younger than 18 in good health and CMV-seronegative. The CDR3 runs from the conserved cysteine through the conserved F or W. The order of the fields is V gene, CDR3 length, D gene, clone size, J gene, CDR3 protein, CDR3 DNA. The D gene is left open where the match is weak. Rows give clone size only sometimes, using once, few, many, or a class for an expanded clone.

v_gene: TRBV13; len: 10; d_gene: -; abundance: -; j_gene: TRBJ1-2; CDR3aa: CASSLGGLSF; CDR3nt: TGTGCCAGCAGCTTAGGGGGACTTTCCTTC
v_gene: TRBV4-1; len: 17; d_gene: TRBD1; abundance: -; j_gene: TRBJ1-4; CDR3aa: CASSPSILQGINEKLFF; CDR3nt: TGCGCCAGCAGCCCAAGTATCCTACAGGGGATTAATGAAAAACTGTTTTTT
v_gene: TRBV28; len: 15; d_gene: TRBD1; abundance: few; j_gene: TRBJ1-5; CDR3aa: CASSTPLGQLAPQHF; CDR3nt: TGTGCCAGCAGTACCCCGTTGGGACAGCTCGCGCCCCAGCATTTT
v_gene: TRBV27; len: 14; d_gene: -; abundance: few; j_gene: TRBJ2-1; CDR3aa: CASSETGPYNEQFF; CDR3nt: TGTGCCAGCAGTGAGACAGGTCCCTACAATGAGCAGTTCTTC
v_gene: TRBV6-1; len: 13; d_gene: TRBD1; abundance: -; j_gene: TRBJ1-1; CDR3aa: CASRGQHNTEAFF; CDR3nt: TGTGCCAGCCGGGGACAGCATAACACTGAAGCTTTCTTT
v_gene: TRBV6-4; len: 13; d_gene: -; abundance: -; j_gene: TRBJ2-3; CDR3aa: CASSEVYTDTQYF; CDR3nt: TGTGCCAGCAGTGAAGTCTACACAGATACGCAGTATTTT
v_gene: TRBV30; len: 12; d_gene: TRBD1; abundance: -; j_gene: TRBJ2-7; CDR3aa: CAGGQGSYEQYF; CDR3nt: TGTGCCGGTGGACAGGGGTCCTACGAGCAGTACTTC
v_gene: TRBV27; len: 12; d_gene: TRBD1; abundance: -; j_gene: TRBJ1-2; CDR3aa: CASSSYRGGYTF; CDR3nt: TGTGCCAGCAGTTCCTACAGGGGTGGCTACACCTTC
v_gene: TRBV28; len: 14; d_gene: TRBD1; abundance: -; j_gene: TRBJ1-1; CDR3aa: CASRRTGANTEAFF; CDR3nt: TGTGCCAGCAGGCGGACAGGGGCGAACACTGAAGCTTTCTTT
v_gene: TRBV21-1; len: 15; d_gene: -; abundance: -; j_gene: TRBJ1-1; CDR3aa: CASGDGRGKRTEAFF; CDR3nt: TGTGCCAGCGGAGACGGAAGGGGAAAGAGAACTGAAGCTTTCTTT
v_gene: TRBV10-3; len: 16; d_gene: TRBD1; abundance: -; j_gene: TRBJ2-1; CDR3aa: CAIRPSTGDSYNEQFF; CDR3nt: TGTGCCATCAGACCCTCGACAGGGGACTCCTACAATGAGCAGTTCTTC
v_gene: TRBV6-1; len: 12; d_gene: -; abundance: -; j_gene: TRBJ2-7; CDR3aa: CASRLLVSEQYF; CDR3nt: TGTGCCAGCAGACTACTAGTTTCCGAGCAGTACTTC
v_gene: TRBV28; len: 16; d_gene: -; abundance: medium-sized; j_gene: TRBJ2-3; CDR3aa: CASSSPGERSTDTQYF; CDR3nt: TGTGCCAGCAGCTCCCCCGGGGAGCGGAGCACAGATACGCAGTATTTT
v_gene: TRBV6-1; len: 15; d_gene: -; abundance: -; j_gene: TRBJ2-2; CDR3aa: CASSGDSKGTGELFF; CDR3nt: TGTGCCAGCAGTGGTGACTCAAAAGGCACCGGGGAGCTGTTTTTT
v_gene: TRBV5-1; len: 15; d_gene: TRBD1; abundance: -; j_gene: TRBJ1-1; CDR3aa: CASSPKGQGNTEAFF; CDR3nt: TGCGCCAGCAGCCCCAAGGGACAGGGAAACACTGAAGCTTTCTTT
v_gene: TRBV5-6; len: 12; d_gene: -; abundance: once; j_gene: TRBJ2-1; CDR3aa: CASSLGNREQFF; CDR3nt: TGTGCCAGCAGCTTGGGGAACAGAGAGCAGTTCTTC
v_gene: TRBV6-1; len: 14; d_gene: -; abundance: -; j_gene: TRBJ2-7; CDR3aa: CASSEERGWSEQYF; CDR3nt: TGTGCCAGCAGTGAAGAACGGGGATGGTCCGAGCAGTACTTC
v_gene: TRBV5-6; len: 14; d_gene: TRBD1; abundance: -; j_gene: TRBJ2-7; CDR3aa: CASSWDSNSYEQYF; CDR3nt: TGTGCCAGCAGCTGGGACAGCAACTCCTACGAGCAGTACTTC